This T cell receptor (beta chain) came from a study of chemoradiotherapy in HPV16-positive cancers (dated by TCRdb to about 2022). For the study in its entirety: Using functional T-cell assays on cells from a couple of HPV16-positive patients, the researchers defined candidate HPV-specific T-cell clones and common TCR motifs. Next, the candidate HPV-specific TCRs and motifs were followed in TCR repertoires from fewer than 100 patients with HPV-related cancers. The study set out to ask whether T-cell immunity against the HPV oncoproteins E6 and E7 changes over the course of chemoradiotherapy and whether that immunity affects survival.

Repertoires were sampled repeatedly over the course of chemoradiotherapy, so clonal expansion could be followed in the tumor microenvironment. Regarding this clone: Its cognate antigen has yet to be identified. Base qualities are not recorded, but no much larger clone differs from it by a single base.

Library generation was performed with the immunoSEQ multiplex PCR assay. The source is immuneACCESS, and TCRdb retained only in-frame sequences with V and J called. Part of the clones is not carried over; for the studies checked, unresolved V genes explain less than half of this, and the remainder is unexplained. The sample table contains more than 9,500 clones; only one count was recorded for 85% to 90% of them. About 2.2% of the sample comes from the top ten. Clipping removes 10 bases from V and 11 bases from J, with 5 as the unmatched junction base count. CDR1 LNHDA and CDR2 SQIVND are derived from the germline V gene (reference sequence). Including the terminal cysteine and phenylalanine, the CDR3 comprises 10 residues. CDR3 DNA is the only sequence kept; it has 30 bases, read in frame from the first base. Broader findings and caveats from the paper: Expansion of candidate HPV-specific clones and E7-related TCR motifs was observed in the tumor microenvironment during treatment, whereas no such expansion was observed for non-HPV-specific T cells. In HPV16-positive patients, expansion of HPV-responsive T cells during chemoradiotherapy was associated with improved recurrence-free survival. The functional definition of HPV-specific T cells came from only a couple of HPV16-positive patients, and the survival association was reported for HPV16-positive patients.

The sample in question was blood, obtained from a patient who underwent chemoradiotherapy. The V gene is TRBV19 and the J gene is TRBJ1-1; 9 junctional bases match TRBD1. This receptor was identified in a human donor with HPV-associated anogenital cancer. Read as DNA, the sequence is TGTGCCATTGGGACAGGGTTTGCTTTCTTT. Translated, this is CAIGTGFAFF.